A selection of T cell receptor beta chains follows, all from one sample in a study of shared clonotypes between healthy human individuals. The repertoire was sequenced with immunoSEQ multiplex PCR; TCRdb's copy has only in-frame clones and lacks some. Of some 480,000 clones listed, about 80% were seen once; the top ten hold approximately 12%. Sequenced sample: PBMCs. Receptor source: a woman aged 40 to 55 in good health. Some clones in this sample may be carry-over from other donors' samples. CDR3s include the opening cysteine and the closing phenylalanine or tryptophan. Fields, in order: clone size, D gene, V gene, J gene, CDR3 DNA, CDR3 protein. D genes are given only for firm matches. Clone size is not always given. Where it is, it says once, few, many or a class for expanded clones.

.	.	TRBV28	TRBJ1-2	TGTGCCAGCAGTTTAGTGGGCGTTAGTACCTTC	CASSLVGVSTF
.	.	TRBV10-1	TRBJ2-2	TGCGCCAGCAGTGTTCCGGGAACCGGGGAGCTGTTTTTT	CASSVPGTGELFF
.	.	TRBV27	TRBJ2-1	TGTGCCAGCGGCCTTCTGGGAGTCGATGAGCAGTTCTTC	CASGLLGVDEQFF
.	.	TRBV28	TRBJ1-4	TGTGCCAGCAGTTTATCAGGGGTTAATGAAAAACTGTTTTTT	CASSLSGVNEKLFF
few	TRBD1	TRBV2	TRBJ2-7	TGTGCCAGCAGTGAAGAGACAGGGTATGCCTACGAGCAGTACTTC	CASSEETGYAYEQYF
.	.	TRBV5-6	TRBJ2-5	TGTGCCAGCAGCTTCTTAACAGGGAGGGAGACCCAGTACTTC	CASSFLTGRETQYF
few	.	TRBV7-9	TRBJ1-4	TGTGCCAGCAGCCCCTCGGGCAGGCCTGAAAAACTGTTTTTT	CASSPSGRPEKLFF
.	TRBD1	TRBV2	TRBJ2-6	TGTGCCAGCAGTGAAACGGGACAGGGTTCCCATGGGGCCAACGTCCTGACTTTC	CASSETGQGSHGANVLTF
.	TRBD2	TRBV30	TRBJ2-7	TGTGCCTGGAGCTCCGGGACTAGCGGGATTTACGAGCAGTACTTC	CAWSSGTSGIYEQYF
once	.	TRBV13	TRBJ2-1	TGTGCCAGCAGCTTTAGGTCCAATGAGCAGTTCTTC	CASSFRSNEQFF
.	TRBD2	TRBV7-3	TRBJ2-1	TGTGCCAGCAGCTCCAGCGGGAGGGCCTACAATGAGCAGTTCTTC	CASSSSGRAYNEQFF
.	.	TRBV15	TRBJ2-3	TGTGCCACCAGCAGAGATCAGCTCCGCCACACAGATACGCAGTATTTT	CATSRDQLRHTDTQYF
.	TRBD2	TRBV28	TRBJ2-1	TGTGCCAGCAGTTTAGAACTAGCGGGAGTTATTTGGGGTGAGCAGTTCTTC	CASSLELAGVIWGEQFF
few	.	TRBV5-4	TRBJ1-1	TGTGCCAGCAGGGTAGGCGGGGAGGCGTACACTGAAGCTTTCTTT	CASRVGGEAYTEAFF
.	.	TRBV20-1	TRBJ1-2	TGCAGTGCTGTGATGGGCTACACCTTC	CSAVMGYTF
.	.	TRBV20-1	TRBJ2-1	TGCAGTGCTCGCGCCCTCAATGAGCAGTTCTTC	CSARALNEQFF
once	TRBD2	TRBV5-1	TRBJ2-1	TGCGCCAGCAGCTCCGGGACTAGCGGGACCGAGCAGTTCTTC	CASSSGTSGTEQFF
few	.	TRBV27	TRBJ2-7	TGTGCCAGCGGCTCAGGGCTTCTGAGCTCCTACGAGCAGTACTTC	CASGSGLLSSYEQYF
.	TRBD1	TRBV18	TRBJ2-7	TGTGCCAGCTCACCATTGGGACAGGGGCCCCACGAGCAGTACTTC	CASSPLGQGPHEQYF
.	TRBD1	TRBV6-1	TRBJ2-7	TGTGCCAGCGTGGGACAGCCATCCAAAGAGCAGTACTTC	CASVGQPSKEQYF
few	TRBD1	TRBV7-9	TRBJ1-6	TGTGCCAGCAGCGTCGACAGGGTTAATTCACCCCTCCACTTT	CASSVDRVNSPLHF
.	.	TRBV6-4	TRBJ2-3	TGTGCCAGCAGTGACCGTGGTAGCACAGATACGCAGTATTTT	CASSDRGSTDTQYF
.	.	TRBV2	TRBJ2-1	TGTGCCAGCAGTGGGAATCTAGCGGAGCAGTTCTTC	CASSGNLAEQFF
.	TRBD2	TRBV10-2	TRBJ2-7	TGCGCCAGCAGTGACCAACTAGCGGGGGTGTCCTACGAGCAGTACTTC	CASSDQLAGVSYEQYF
.	.	TRBV29-1	TRBJ2-4	TGCAGCGTTGAAGACAAACAGGGTGGTGATAACATTCAGTACTTC	CSVEDKQGGDNIQYF
many	TRBD2	TRBV5-1	TRBJ2-3	TGCGCCAGCAGCTCGGGACTAGCGGGGTACACAGATACGCAGTATTTT	CASSSGLAGYTDTQYF
.	TRBD2	TRBV9	TRBJ2-3	TGTGCCAGCAGCGCGGGGACTAGAGACTCAACAGATACGCAGTATTTT	CASSAGTRDSTDTQYF
.	.	TRBV7-6	TRBJ2-7	TGTGCCAGCAGCTTAGTGGGGGGCGGTATTAGTGGGTACGAGCAGTACTTC	CASSLVGGGISGYEQYF
.	TRBD2	TRBV19	TRBJ2-1	TGTGCCAGCTTTGGGACTAGCGGGAGGAATGAGCAGTTCTTC	CASFGTSGRNEQFF
.	.	TRBV6-1	TRBJ2-2	TGTGCCAGCAGTGGCTTTGAAGGAACCGGGGAGCTGTTTTTT	CASSGFEGTGELFF
.	.	TRBV9	TRBJ1-2	TGTGCCAGCAACGACAGGACTAACTATGGCTACACCTTC	CASNDRTNYGYTF
.	.	TRBV27	TRBJ2-6	TGTGCCAGCAGTCCTGACAGTTTTTATCATTCTGGGGCCAACGTCCTGACTTTC	CASSPDSFYHSGANVLTF
.	.	TRBV2	TRBJ2-1	TGTGCCAGCAGTGTTGGGAGGAGCTCCTACAATGAGCAGTTCTTC	CASSVGRSSYNEQFF